The clone carrying this TCR beta chain was seen once. Its antigen is undetermined. With 4 bases clipped from V and 4 bases from J, the junction kept 7 bases outside the gene matches. Germline CDR1 reads SGHKS; CDR2 reads YYEKEE (reference sequence). This CDR3 is built from 15 residues. The sample belongs to a study of shared clonotypes between healthy human individuals. Looking at the study overall: Every donor yielded three CD4 naive, three CD4 memory, two CD8 naive and one CD8 memory plate. Findings and caveats of the study: Non-shared clonotypes displayed generation probabilities falling below those of clonotypes present in all four donors. Around 4.9% of naive CD4 clonotypes were shared across a few donors.

In the original workflow: From ImmunoSEQ came sequences covering only the junction and carrying no quality scores, so filtering differed. Measured with immunoSEQ multiplex PCR; TCRdb has only the in-frame clones, and not every one. V, J and clone size are taken as reported in that table, and D and trimming were inferred from the DNA itself. Of a few hundred thousand clones detected, under 80% appear once; the ten largest clones hold about a tenth. This TCR came from a man under 40 in good health. Sequencing was carried out using memory CD4+ T cells sorted from blood. Subset meaning: CD45RA-negative fraction. This chain connects TRBV5-5 to TRBJ2-1, with 8 bases aligning to TRBD2. CDR3 in DNA: TGTGCCAGCAGCGTTCCGGGACTAGAGTACAATGAGCAGTTCTTC. This translates into CASSVPGLEYNEQFF.